This T cell receptor (beta chain) was captured by sequencing in a study of blood T cell repertoires in COVID-19. Study context: The analysed material was cDNA or gDNA that came from T cells, B-cell-depleted T cells, or PBMCs.

The table came from immunoSEQ multiplex PCR; TCRdb's copy has only in-frame clones and leaves some out. The sample shows 48,000 or so clones, about nine tenths of them seen only once. The length of the CDR3 is 15 residues. The germline gives CDR1 MGHRA, CDR2 YSYEKL. The V end lost 4 bases, the J end lost 6 bases, and 15 bases lay between the germline ends. The rearrangement uses TRBV4-1 and TRBJ2-2; tentatively, D is TRBD2 (6 bases). This clonotype originated in a woman older than 75 with COVID-19, enrolled during active disease. Input material: peripheral blood. CDR3 sequence (DNA): TGCGCCAGCAGCCTCCTCGGAGGGAGAGCCGGGGAGCTGTTTTTT. Translation gives CASSLLGGRAGELFF.